This passage covers 10 T cell receptor beta chains from one sample sequenced in a study of CD8 T cells in ankylosing spondylitis. TCRdb fed the 5' RACE reads into MiXCR, producing one record per CDR3 protein. The sample has 200,000 to 300,000 distinct CDR3 sequences; over 9.5% are singletons. The sequenced material came from blood, either unsorted or a sorted T cell fraction (not recorded which). The receptors stem from a male donor with ankylosing spondylitis or in good health (not recorded which).

This clonotype was seen ten or more times. The J gene is TRBJ2-5, the V gene TRBV10-3, with D hard to call. Germline V gene sequence: CDR1 ENHRY, CDR2 SYGVKD. Trimming cost V 3 bases and J 2 bases, with 10 bases left between them. The CDR3 loop spans 14 amino acids. CDR3 loop: CAISDAGRQETQYF. As DNA, the CDR3 is TGTGCCATCAGTGACGCTGGACGACAAGAGACCCAGTACTTC.

At least ten counts were recorded for this clonotype. The V and J genes are TRBV10-2 and TRBJ2-3; 11 bases are a match to TRBD2. After removal of 3 bases from V and 6 bases from J, the junction contained 8 bases not matched to a gene. CDR3 length: 16 residues. CDR1 is WSHSY, CDR2 SAAADI, per germline. The CDR3 DNA is TGCGCCAGCAGTGATAGGCTAGCGGGGGGAGAGGATACGCAGTATTTT. This gives the protein CASSDRLAGGEDTQYF.

This clonotype was detected only a few times. The chain combines TRBV20-1 with TRBJ1-4; D perhaps matches TRBD1 (6 bases). V was shortened by 1 base and J by 8 bases, with 11 bases between the two germline ends. CDR1 and CDR2 from the germline V gene are DFQATT and SNEGSKA (reference sequence). The CDR3 covers 13 residues. The CDR3 DNA reads TGCAGTGCTAGAGGACAGGTCAGCGAAAAACTGTTTTTT. Residues: CSARGQVSEKLFF.

This clonotype was seen at least ten times. The rearrangement links TRBV5-5 to TRBJ2-1, with D unclear. CDR3 length equals 13 residues. V lost 4 bases and J lost 7, with 12 bases in between. Germline CDR1 reads SGHKS; CDR2 reads YYEKEE (reference sequence). The CDR3 is CASSVINRNEQFF. For the CDR3, the DNA is TGTGCCAGCAGCGTCATAAACCGAAATGAGCAGTTCTTC. The full variable domain, rest sourced from reference TRBV5-5 and TRBJ2-1, is DAGVTQSPTHLIKTRGQQVTLRCSPISGHKSVSWYQQVLGQGPQFIFQYYEKEERGRGNFPDRFSARQFPNYSSELNVNALLLGDSALYLCASSVINRNEQFFGPGTRLTVL.

This clonotype showed up just once. CDR3 sequence reads: CAWRRTGGIGELFF. CDR3 coding DNA: TGTGCCTGGAGGCGGACAGGGGGCATCGGGGAGCTGTTTTTT. V gene TRBV30 combines with J gene TRBJ2-2; 11 bases agree with TRBD1. Germline CDR1 GTSNPN, CDR2 SVGIG (reference sequence). With 3 bases clipped from V and 7 bases from J, the junction kept 4 bases outside the gene matches. The CDR3 consists of 14 residues.

V gene TRBV18 combines with J gene TRBJ2-6; a weak D match, TRBD2 (5 bases). Trimming took off 1 base at V and 0 bases at J, with 10 bases between the two ends. The CDR3 consists of 17 residues. Germline CDR1 KGHSH, CDR2 LQKENI. The CDR3 region has the DNA TGTGCCAGCTCACCACTTCCCGGGGTCTCTGGGGCCAACGTCCTGACTTTC. This encodes CASSPLPGVSGANVLTF.

Ten or more counts support this clonotype. The CDR3 loop is CASSLGTGRSTEAFF. The CDR3 nucleotides are TGTGCCAGCAGCTTGGGGACAGGGCGTAGCACTGAAGCTTTCTTT. The chain links TRBV7-8 to TRBJ1-1, with 9 nucleotides matching TRBD1. The V gene end was trimmed by 3 bases and the J gene end by 4 bases; junction bases not matched to a gene: 6. The CDR3 loop spans 15 amino acids. The germline gives CDR1 SGHVS, CDR2 FQNEAQ.

CDR3 protein: CSVRIRVEDTQYF. The CDR3 nucleotides are TGCAGCGTTCGCATCCGAGTTGAAGATACGCAGTATTTT. The chain is built from TRBV29-1 and TRBJ2-3; unclear D gene. The germline V and J ends were trimmed by 5 bases and 5 bases, with 14 bases remaining between them. CDR3 size: 13 residues. Looked up from germline, CDR1 is SQVTM and CDR2 is ANQGSEA.

At least ten counts were recorded for this clonotype. The chain uses TRBV3-1 and TRBJ1-1; D perhaps matches TRBD1 (6 bases). Trimming took 6 bases from V and 1 from J, leaving 12 bases between them. The CDR3 spans 14 residues. Per the germline V gene, CDR1 is LGHDT and CDR2 is YNNKEL (reference sequence). This CDR3 is CASRLGTPNTEAFF. Here the CDR3 DNA reads TGTGCCAGCAGACTCGGGACACCGAACACTGAAGCTTTCTTT.

This clonotype was seen repeatedly, ten times or more. CDR3 in amino acids: CASSYRGWDDRLNEQFF. CDR3 nucleotides: TGTGCCAGCAGTTACAGGGGTTGGGACGACCGACTCAATGAGCAGTTCTTC. V gene TRBV6-5 combines with J gene TRBJ2-1; D possibly uses TRBD1 or TRBD2 (5 bases each). This CDR3 is built from 17 residues. Germline CDR1 MNHEY, CDR2 SVGAGI. V shed 2 bases and J shed 6 bases, with 20 bases lying between them.